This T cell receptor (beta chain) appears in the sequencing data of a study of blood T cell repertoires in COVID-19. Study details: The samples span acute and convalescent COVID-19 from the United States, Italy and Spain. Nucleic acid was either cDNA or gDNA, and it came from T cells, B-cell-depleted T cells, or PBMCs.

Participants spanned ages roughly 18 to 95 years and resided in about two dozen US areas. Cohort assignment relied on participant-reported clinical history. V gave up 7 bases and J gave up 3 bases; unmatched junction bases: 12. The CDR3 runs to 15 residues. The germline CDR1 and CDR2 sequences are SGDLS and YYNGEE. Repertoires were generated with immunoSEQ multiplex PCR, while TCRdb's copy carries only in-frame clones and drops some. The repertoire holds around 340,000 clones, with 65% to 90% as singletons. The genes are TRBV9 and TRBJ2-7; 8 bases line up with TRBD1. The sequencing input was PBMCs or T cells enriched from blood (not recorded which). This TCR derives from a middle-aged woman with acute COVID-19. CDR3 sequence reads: CASSPRGTGIYEQYF. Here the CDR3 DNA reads TGTGCCAGCTCCCCAAGGGGGACAGGAATCTACGAGCAGTACTTC.